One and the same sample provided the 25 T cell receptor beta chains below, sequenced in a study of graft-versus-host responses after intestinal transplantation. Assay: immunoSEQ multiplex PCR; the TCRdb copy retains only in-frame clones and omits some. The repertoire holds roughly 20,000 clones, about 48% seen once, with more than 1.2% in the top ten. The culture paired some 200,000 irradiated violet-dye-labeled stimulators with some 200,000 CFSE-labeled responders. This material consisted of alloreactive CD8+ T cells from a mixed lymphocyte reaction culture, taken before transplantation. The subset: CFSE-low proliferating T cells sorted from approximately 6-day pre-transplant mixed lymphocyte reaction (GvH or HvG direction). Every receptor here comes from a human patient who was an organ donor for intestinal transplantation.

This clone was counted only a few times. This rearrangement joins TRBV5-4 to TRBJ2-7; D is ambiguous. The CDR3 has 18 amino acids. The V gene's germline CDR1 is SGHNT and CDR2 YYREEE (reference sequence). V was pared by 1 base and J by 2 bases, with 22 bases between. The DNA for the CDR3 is TGTGCCAGCAGCTTGTCGGCAGAGTACCAATCTACGCCCTACGAGCAGTACTTC. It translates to CASSLSAEYQSTPYEQYF.

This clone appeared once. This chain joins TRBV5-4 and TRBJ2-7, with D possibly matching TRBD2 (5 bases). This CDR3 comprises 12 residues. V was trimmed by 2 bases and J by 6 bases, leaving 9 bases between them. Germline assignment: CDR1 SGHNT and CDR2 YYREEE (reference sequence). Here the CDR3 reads CASSFISGEQYF. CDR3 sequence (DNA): TGTGCCAGCAGCTTCATCAGCGGCGAGCAGTACTTC.

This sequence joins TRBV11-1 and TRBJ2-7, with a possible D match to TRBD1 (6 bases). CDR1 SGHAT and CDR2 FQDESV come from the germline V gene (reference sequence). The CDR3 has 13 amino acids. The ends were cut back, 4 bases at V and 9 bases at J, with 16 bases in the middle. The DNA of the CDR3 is TGTGCCAGCAGCTGGTCCACAGGGAGACCGCAGTACTTC. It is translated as CASSWSTGRPQYF.

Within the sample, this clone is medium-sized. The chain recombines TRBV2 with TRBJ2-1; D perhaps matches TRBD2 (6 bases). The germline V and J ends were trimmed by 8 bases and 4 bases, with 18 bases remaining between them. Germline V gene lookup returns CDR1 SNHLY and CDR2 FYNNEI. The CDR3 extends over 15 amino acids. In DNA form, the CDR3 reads TGTGCCAGCCTTGGGGGGACTTCGACTTACAATGAGCAGTTCTTC. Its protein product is CASLGGTSTYNEQFF.

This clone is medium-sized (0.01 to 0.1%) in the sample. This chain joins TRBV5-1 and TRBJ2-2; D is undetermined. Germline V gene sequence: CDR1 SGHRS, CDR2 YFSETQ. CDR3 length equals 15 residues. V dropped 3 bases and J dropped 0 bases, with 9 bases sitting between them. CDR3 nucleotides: TGCGCCAGCAGCTCTCGACCGACGAACACCGGGGAGCTGTTTTTT. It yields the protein CASSSRPTNTGELFF.

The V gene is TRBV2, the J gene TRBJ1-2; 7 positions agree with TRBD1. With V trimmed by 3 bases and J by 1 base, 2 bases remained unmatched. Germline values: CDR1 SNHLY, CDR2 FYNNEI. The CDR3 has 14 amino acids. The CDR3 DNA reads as TGTGCCAGCAGTGAGGACAGGAGTAACTATGGCTACACCTTC. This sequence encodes CASSEDRSNYGYTF. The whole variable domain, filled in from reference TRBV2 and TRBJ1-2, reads EPEVTQTPSHQVTQMGQEVILRCVPISNHLYFYWYRQILGQKVEFLVSFYNNEISEKSEIFDDQFSVERPDGSNFTLKIRSTKLEDSAMYFCASSEDRSNYGYTFGSGTRLTVV.

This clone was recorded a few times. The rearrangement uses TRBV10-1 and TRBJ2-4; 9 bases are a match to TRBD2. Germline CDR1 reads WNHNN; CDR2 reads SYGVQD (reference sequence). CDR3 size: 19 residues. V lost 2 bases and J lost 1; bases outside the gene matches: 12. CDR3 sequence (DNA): TGCGCCAGCAGTGAGGTAACGCCGGCGGGAGGGTGGGCCAAAAACATTCAGTACTTC. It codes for CASSEVTPAGGWAKNIQYF.

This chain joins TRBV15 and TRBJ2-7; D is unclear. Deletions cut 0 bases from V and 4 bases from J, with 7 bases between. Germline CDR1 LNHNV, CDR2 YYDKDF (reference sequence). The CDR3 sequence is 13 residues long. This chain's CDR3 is CATSRDRVYEQYF. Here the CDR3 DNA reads TGTGCCACCAGCAGAGATCGAGTGTACGAGCAGTACTTC.

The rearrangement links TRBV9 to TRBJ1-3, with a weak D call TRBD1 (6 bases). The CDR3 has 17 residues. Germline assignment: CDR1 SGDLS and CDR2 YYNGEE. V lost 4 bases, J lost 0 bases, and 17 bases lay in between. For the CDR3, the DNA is TGTGCCAGCAGCCGAAACAGGGTTGAACCCTCTGGAAACACCATATATTTT. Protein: CASSRNRVEPSGNTIYF.

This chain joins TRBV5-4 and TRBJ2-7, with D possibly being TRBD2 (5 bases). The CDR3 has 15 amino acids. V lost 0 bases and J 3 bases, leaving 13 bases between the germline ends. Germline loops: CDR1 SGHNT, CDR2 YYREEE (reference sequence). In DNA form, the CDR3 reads TGTGCCAGCAGCTTGGGAGTAGGAGGCCACTACGAGCAGTACTTC. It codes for CASSLGVGGHYEQYF. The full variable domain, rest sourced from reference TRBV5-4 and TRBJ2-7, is ETGVTQSPTHLIKTRGQQVTLRCSSQSGHNTVSWYQQALGQGPQFIFQYYREEENGRGNFPPRFSGLQFPNYSSELNVNALELDDSALYLCASSLGVGGHYEQYFGPGTRLTVT.

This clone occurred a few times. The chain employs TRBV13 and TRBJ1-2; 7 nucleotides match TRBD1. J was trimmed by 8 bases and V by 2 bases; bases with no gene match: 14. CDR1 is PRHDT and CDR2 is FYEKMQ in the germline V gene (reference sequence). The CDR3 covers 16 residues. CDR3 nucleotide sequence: TGTGCCAGCAGCTTATGGGATGGAGGGGGCGCGGAAGGCTACACCTTC. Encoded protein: CASSLWDGGGAEGYTF.

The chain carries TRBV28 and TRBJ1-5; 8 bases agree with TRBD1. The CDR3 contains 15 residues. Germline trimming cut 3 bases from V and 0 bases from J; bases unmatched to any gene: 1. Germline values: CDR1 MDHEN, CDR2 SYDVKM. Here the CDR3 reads CASSFQGASNQPQHF. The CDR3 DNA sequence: TGTGCCAGCAGTTTCCAGGGGGCTAGCAATCAGCCCCAGCATTTT.

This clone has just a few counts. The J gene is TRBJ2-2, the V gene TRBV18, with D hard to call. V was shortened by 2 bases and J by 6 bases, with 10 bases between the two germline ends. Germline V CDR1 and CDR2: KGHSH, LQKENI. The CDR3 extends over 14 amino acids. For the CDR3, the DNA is TGTGCCAGCTCACCATTGGGGATCCCCGGGGAGCTGTTTTTT. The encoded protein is CASSPLGIPGELFF.

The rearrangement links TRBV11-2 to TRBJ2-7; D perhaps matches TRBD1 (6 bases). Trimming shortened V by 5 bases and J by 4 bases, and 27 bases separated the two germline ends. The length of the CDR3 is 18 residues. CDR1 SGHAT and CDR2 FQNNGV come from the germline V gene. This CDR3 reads CASSEKVVRGVKFYEQYF. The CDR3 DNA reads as TGTGCCAGCAGCGAGAAGGTAGTCAGGGGTGTTAAGTTTTACGAGCAGTACTTC.

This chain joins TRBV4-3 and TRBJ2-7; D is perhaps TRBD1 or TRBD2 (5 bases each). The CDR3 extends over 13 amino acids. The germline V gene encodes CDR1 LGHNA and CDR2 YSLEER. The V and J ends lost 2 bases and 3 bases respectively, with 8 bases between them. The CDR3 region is CASSQNGGYEQYF. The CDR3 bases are TGCGCCAGCAGCCAAAATGGGGGCTACGAGCAGTACTTC.

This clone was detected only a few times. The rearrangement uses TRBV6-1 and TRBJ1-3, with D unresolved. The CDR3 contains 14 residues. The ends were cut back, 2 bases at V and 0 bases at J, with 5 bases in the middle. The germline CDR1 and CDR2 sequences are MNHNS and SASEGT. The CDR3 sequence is CASSEWVSGNTIYF. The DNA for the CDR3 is TGTGCCAGCAGTGAATGGGTCTCTGGAAACACCATATATTTT.

The CDR3 DNA reads as TGTGCCAGCAGTTTTTCGGGGGACACTGAAGCTTTCTTT. Translating gives CASSFSGDTEAFF. This chain joins TRBV27 and TRBJ1-1, with D possibly TRBD1 on 5 matching bases. Germline-derived CDR1 and CDR2 are MNHEY and SMNVEV (reference sequence). The CDR3 has 13 amino acids. V lost 3 bases and J 3 bases, leaving 8 bases between the germline ends.

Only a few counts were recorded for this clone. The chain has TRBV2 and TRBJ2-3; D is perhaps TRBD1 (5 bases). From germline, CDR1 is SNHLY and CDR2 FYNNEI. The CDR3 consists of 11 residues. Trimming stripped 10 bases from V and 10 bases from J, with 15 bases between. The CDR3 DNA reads TGTGCCACCGTCACTGGCAGGGCGCAGTATTTT. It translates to CATVTGRAQYF. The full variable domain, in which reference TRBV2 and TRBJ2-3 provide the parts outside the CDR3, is EPEVTQTPSHQVTQMGQEVILRCVPISNHLYFYWYRQILGQKVEFLVSFYNNEISEKSEIFDDQFSVERPDGSNFTLKIRSTKLEDSAMYFCATVTGRAQYFGPGTRLTVL.

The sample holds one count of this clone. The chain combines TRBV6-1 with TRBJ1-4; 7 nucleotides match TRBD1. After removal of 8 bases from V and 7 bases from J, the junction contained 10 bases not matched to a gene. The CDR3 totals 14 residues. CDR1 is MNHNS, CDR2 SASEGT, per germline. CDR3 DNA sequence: TGTGCCAGCGCGGGGTGGCAGGGGGGTGAAAAACTGTTTTTT. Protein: CASAGWQGGEKLFF.

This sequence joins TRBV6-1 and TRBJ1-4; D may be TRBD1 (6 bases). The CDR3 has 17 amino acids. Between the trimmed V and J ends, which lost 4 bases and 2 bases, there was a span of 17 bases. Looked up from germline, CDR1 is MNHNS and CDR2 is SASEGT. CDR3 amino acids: CASSGGDIPGTNEKLFF. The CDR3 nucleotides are TGTGCCAGCAGTGGGGGGGACATCCCGGGGACTAATGAAAAACTGTTTTTT.

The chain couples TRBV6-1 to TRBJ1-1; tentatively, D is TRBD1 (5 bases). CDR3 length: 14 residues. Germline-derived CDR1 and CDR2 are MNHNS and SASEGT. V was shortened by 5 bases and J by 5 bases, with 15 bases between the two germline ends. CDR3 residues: CASSSWGRGTEAFF. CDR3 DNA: TGTGCCAGCAGTTCCTGGGGGAGAGGGACTGAAGCTTTCTTT.

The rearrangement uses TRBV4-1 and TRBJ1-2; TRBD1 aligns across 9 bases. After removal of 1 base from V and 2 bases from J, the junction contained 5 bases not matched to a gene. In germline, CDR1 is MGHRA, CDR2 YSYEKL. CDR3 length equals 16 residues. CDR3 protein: CASSQAATGGNYGYTF. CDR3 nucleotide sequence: TGCGCCAGCAGCCAAGCCGCGACAGGGGGGAACTATGGCTACACCTTC.

The CDR3 DNA sequence: TGTGCCAGCTGTAGATTACCAGGCCAAGAGACCCAGTACTTC. Encoded protein: CASCRLPGQETQYF. The V and J genes are TRBV6-6 and TRBJ2-5; no clear D. This CDR3 is 14 amino acids long. Trimming left V 8 bases short and J 1 base short, with 14 bases between. Germline assignment: CDR1 MNHNY and CDR2 SVGAGI (reference sequence).

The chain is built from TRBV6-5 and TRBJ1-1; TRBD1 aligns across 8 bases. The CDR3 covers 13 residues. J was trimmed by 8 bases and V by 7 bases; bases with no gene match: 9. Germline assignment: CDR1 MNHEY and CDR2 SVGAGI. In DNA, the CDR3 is TGTGCCAGCACCAGGGGGACAGGAGTCGAAGCTTTCTTT. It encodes CASTRGTGVEAFF.

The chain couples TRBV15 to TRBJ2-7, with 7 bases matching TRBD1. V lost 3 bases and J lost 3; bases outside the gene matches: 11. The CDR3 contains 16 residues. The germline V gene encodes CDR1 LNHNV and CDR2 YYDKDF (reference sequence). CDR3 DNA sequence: TGTGCCACCAGCAGCGATACCCCAGGGGGTGACTACGAGCAGTACTTC. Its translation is CATSSDTPGGDYEQYF.